This T cell receptor beta chain stems from a study of low-dose radiotherapy and immunotherapy resistance in tumors. The time point is: before trial treatment. Nivolumab, ipilimumab, aspirin, low-dose cyclophosphamide and low-dose radiotherapy were all administered to the donors. Eligibility required advanced solid tumors lacking tumor-infiltrating lymphocytes. Germline lookup yields CDR1 SGHTA and CDR2 FQGNSA. The germline V and J ends were trimmed by 1 base and 2 bases, with 10 bases remaining between them. There are 15 residues in the CDR3. This clonotype was observed at least ten times. Primers targeting TRAV and TRBV primed first-strand cDNA, covering alpha and beta chains. It was with a constant-region primer and a V-primer adapter that TCRs were amplified over roughly 19 PCR cycles. Each CDR3 protein gets one entry after TCRdb re-called the reads with MiXCR. Seen here are 64,000 or so distinct CDR3 sequences, roughly 29% observed once, and the top ten hold 6.6%.

V gene TRBV7-2 combines with J gene TRBJ2-3, with a possible D match to TRBD1 (5 bases). This clonotype originated in a male donor with rectosigmoid adenocarcinoma. The sequencing here drew on PBMCs, taken before treatment. The CDR3 loop reads CASSLGQGNTDTQYF. For the CDR3, the DNA is TGTGCCAGCAGCTTAGGTCAGGGAAACACAGATACGCAGTATTTT.